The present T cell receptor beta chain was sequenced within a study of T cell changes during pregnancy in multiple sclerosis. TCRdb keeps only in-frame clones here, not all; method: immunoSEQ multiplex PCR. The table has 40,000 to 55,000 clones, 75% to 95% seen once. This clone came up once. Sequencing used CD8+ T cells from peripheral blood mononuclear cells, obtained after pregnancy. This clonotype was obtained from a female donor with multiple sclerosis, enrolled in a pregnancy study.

This CDR3 is CASSLGGGDGGTGELFF. The CDR3 nucleotides are TGTGCCAGCAGCTTAGGAGGGGGGGACGGCGGCACCGGGGAGCTGTTTTTT. The rearrangement joins TRBV7-8 to TRBJ2-2; D may be TRBD2 (7 bases). The CDR3 runs to 17 residues. Germline V CDR1 and CDR2: SGHVS, FQNEAQ. V was shortened by 1 base and J by 4 bases, with 16 bases between the two germline ends.